A selection of T cell receptor beta chains follows, all from one sample in a study of identical twins. MiXCR was run by TCRdb on the 5' RACE reads, yielding one entry per CDR3 protein. The repertoire holds about 240,000 distinct CDR3 sequences, with roughly a tenth as singletons. Sequencing was done on a sample of memory T cells sorted from blood. The receptors shown here come from a man aged 50 to 60 in good health. The CDR3 runs from the conserved cysteine through the conserved F or W. Fields, in order: D gene, J gene, V gene, clone size, CDR3 protein, CDR3 DNA. D genes are given only for firm matches. Expanded clones get a size class; other rows say once, few or many, or leave the size out.

D gene: TRBD1
J gene: TRBJ2-1
V gene: TRBV6-2/TRBV6-3
clone size: -
CDR3 protein: CASSYPDRGVYNEQFF
CDR3 DNA: TGTGCCAGCAGTTACCCGGACAGGGGGGTTTATAATGAGCAGTTCTTC

D gene: TRBD1
J gene: TRBJ2-5
V gene: TRBV5-4
clone size: few
CDR3 protein: CASSLSGTGGFETQYF
CDR3 DNA: TGTGCCAGCAGCTTATCCGGGACAGGGGGCTTTGAGACCCAGTACTTC

D gene: -
J gene: TRBJ2-3
V gene: TRBV5-6
clone size: -
CDR3 protein: CASSFYTGFISDTQYF
CDR3 DNA: TGTGCCAGCAGCTTCTATACAGGGTTCATTTCTGATACGCAGTATTTT

D gene: TRBD1
J gene: TRBJ1-2
V gene: TRBV30
clone size: -
CDR3 protein: CAFHGDRGWGYGYTF
CDR3 DNA: TGTGCCTTCCACGGGGACAGGGGATGGGGCTATGGCTACACCTTC

D gene: -
J gene: TRBJ1-5
V gene: TRBV3-1
clone size: -
CDR3 protein: CVSSPEPTAWQPQHF
CDR3 DNA: TGTGTCAGCAGCCCCGAGCCAACAGCGTGGCAGCCCCAGCATTTT

D gene: -
J gene: TRBJ2-2
V gene: TRBV7-8
clone size: many
CDR3 protein: CASSLRVSWGTGELFF
CDR3 DNA: TGTGCCAGCAGCTTAAGGGTCTCCTGGGGCACCGGGGAGCTGTTTTTT

D gene: -
J gene: TRBJ1-2
V gene: TRBV7-9
clone size: -
CDR3 protein: CASSLGVAGSLGYTF
CDR3 DNA: TGTGCCAGCAGCTTAGGCGTGGCAGGGTCCCTTGGCTACACCTTC

D gene: TRBD1
J gene: TRBJ1-4
V gene: TRBV4-2
clone size: few
CDR3 protein: CASSQALGQPLFF
CDR3 DNA: TGTGCCAGCAGCCAAGCCTTGGGACAGCCATTGTTTTTT

D gene: TRBD1
J gene: TRBJ1-5
V gene: TRBV11-2
clone size: -
CDR3 protein: CASSLEGGRRQPQHF
CDR3 DNA: TGTGCCAGCAGCTTAGAAGGGGGCAGGAGGCAGCCCCAGCATTTT

D gene: TRBD1
J gene: TRBJ1-4
V gene: TRBV30
clone size: many
CDR3 protein: CAWSANRGVGKLFF
CDR3 DNA: TGTGCCTGGAGTGCAAACAGGGGAGTGGGAAAACTGTTTTTT

D gene: -
J gene: TRBJ2-7
V gene: TRBV20-1
clone size: many
CDR3 protein: CSASKQGGGHEQYF
CDR3 DNA: TGCAGTGCTAGTAAGCAGGGCGGGGGCCACGAGCAGTACTTC

D gene: TRBD1
J gene: TRBJ2-2
V gene: TRBV6-1
clone size: -
CDR3 protein: CASWDRPGELFF
CDR3 DNA: TGTGCCAGCTGGGACAGACCTGGGGAGCTGTTTTTT

D gene: -
J gene: TRBJ2-4
V gene: TRBV5-1
clone size: -
CDR3 protein: CASSFSGEGKNIQYF
CDR3 DNA: TGCGCCAGCAGCTTTTCAGGCGAGGGTAAGAACATTCAGTACTTC

D gene: -
J gene: TRBJ1-4
V gene: TRBV15
clone size: few
CDR3 protein: CATSRGGVTNEKLFF
CDR3 DNA: TGTGCCACCAGCAGAGGGGGGGTAACTAATGAAAAACTGTTTTTT

D gene: TRBD2
J gene: TRBJ2-2
V gene: TRBV7-8
clone size: few
CDR3 protein: CASSLLSGGGNTGELFF
CDR3 DNA: TGTGCCAGCAGCTTACTCAGCGGGGGGGGGAACACCGGGGAGCTGTTTTTT

D gene: -
J gene: TRBJ2-3
V gene: TRBV4-3
clone size: -
CDR3 protein: CASSQDNFRTDTQYF
CDR3 DNA: TGCGCCAGCAGCCAAGATAACTTCCGCACAGATACGCAGTATTTT

D gene: TRBD1
J gene: TRBJ1-1
V gene: TRBV10-3
clone size: -
CDR3 protein: CAISEEGQGYTEAFF
CDR3 DNA: TGTGCCATCAGTGAGGAAGGACAGGGGTACACTGAAGCTTTCTTT

D gene: -
J gene: TRBJ2-2
V gene: TRBV7-9
clone size: -
CDR3 protein: CASSLSSTVTNTGELFF
CDR3 DNA: TGTGCCAGCAGCTTAAGTTCGACAGTAACGAACACCGGGGAGCTGTTTTTT

D gene: -
J gene: TRBJ2-5
V gene: TRBV11-2
clone size: -
CDR3 protein: CASTWGETQYF
CDR3 DNA: TGTGCCAGCACCTGGGGGGAGACCCAGTACTTC

D gene: TRBD1
J gene: TRBJ2-7
V gene: TRBV3-1
clone size: many
CDR3 protein: CASRQQGSTYEQYF
CDR3 DNA: TGTGCCAGCAGACAACAGGGGTCCACCTACGAGCAGTACTTC

D gene: TRBD2
J gene: TRBJ2-1
V gene: TRBV7-2
clone size: few
CDR3 protein: CASTSGTSNRNEQFF
CDR3 DNA: TGTGCCAGCACCTCCGGGACTAGCAACCGCAATGAGCAGTTCTTC

D gene: -
J gene: TRBJ2-7
V gene: TRBV6-2/TRBV6-3
clone size: few
CDR3 protein: CASSSQGGRRGLNEQYF
CDR3 DNA: TGTGCCAGCAGTTCCCAGGGTGGAAGGAGGGGATTGAACGAGCAGTACTTC

D gene: -
J gene: TRBJ2-7
V gene: TRBV5-1
clone size: many
CDR3 protein: CASSLARGYEQYF
CDR3 DNA: TGCGCCAGCAGCTTGGCTCGCGGTTACGAGCAGTACTTC

D gene: TRBD1
J gene: TRBJ2-1
V gene: TRBV7-3
clone size: many
CDR3 protein: CASSEGQSSYNEQFF
CDR3 DNA: TGTGCCAGCAGTGAGGGACAGAGTTCCTACAATGAGCAGTTCTTC